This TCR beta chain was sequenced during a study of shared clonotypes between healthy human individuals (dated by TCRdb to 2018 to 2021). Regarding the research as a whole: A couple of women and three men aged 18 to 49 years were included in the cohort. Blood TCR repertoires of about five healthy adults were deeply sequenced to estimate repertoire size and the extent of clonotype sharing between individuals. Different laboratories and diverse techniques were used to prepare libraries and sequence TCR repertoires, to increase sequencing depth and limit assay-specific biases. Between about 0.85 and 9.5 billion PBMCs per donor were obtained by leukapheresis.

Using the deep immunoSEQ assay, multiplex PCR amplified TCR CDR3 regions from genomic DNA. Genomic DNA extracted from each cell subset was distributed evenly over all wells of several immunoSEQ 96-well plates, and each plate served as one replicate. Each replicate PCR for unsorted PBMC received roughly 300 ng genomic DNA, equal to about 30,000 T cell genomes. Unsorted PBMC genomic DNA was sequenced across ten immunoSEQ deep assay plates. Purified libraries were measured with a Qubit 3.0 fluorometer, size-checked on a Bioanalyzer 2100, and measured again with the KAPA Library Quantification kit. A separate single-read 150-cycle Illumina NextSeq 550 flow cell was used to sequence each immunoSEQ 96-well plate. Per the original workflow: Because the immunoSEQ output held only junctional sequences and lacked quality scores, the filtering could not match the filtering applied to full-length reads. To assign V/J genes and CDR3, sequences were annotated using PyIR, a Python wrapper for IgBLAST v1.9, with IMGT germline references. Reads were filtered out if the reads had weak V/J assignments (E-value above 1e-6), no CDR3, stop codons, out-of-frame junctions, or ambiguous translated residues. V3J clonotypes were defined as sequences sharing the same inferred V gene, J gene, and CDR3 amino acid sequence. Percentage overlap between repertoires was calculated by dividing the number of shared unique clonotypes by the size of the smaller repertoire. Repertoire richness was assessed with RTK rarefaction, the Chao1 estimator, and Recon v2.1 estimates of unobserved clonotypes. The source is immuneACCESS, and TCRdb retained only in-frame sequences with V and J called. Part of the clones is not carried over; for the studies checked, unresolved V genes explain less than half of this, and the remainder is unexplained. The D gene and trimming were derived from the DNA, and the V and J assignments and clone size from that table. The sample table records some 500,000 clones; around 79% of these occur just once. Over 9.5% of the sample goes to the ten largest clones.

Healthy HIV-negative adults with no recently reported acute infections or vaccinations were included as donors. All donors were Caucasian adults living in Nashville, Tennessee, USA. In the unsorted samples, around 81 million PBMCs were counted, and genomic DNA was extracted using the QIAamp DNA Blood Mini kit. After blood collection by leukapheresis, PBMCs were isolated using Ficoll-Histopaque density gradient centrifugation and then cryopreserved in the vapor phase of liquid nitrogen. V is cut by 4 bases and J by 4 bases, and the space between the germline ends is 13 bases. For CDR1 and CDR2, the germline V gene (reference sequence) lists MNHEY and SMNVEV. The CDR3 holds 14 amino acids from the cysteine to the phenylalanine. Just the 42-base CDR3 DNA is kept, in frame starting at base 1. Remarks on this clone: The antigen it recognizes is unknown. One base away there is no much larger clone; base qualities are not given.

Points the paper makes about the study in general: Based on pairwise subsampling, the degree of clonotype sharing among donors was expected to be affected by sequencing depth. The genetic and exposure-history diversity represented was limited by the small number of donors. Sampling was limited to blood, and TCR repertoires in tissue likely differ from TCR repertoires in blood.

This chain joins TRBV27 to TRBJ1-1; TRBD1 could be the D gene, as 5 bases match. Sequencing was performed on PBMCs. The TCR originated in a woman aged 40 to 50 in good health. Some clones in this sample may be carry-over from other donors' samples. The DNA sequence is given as TGTGCCAGCAGTTGGGGGAGAGGGGTCACTGAAGCTTTCTTT. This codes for CASSWGRGVTEAFF.